Listed below are T cell receptor beta chains from one sample, sequenced in a study of OX40 agonist ivuxolimab in advanced cancers. The data were produced by immunoSEQ multiplex PCR, yet TCRdb's version contains in-frame clones alone and is incomplete. The data show about 93,000 clones, with about 92% seen just once and around 0.5% held by the top ten. The source was CD4+ or CD8+ T cells sorted from blood, collected in a trial of the OX40 agonist ivuxolimab. These receptors were obtained from an adult with an advanced solid tumor such as melanoma, head and neck, liver or kidney cancer. Each CDR3 is given with its conserved first and last residue. A D gene is named only where the DNA matches it firmly. Expanded clones get a size class; other rows say once, few or many, or leave the size out.

J gene | D gene | clone size | V gene | CDR3 protein | CDR3 DNA
TRBJ1-1 | - | - | TRBV5-1 | CASSFQGWGTEAFF | TGCGCCAGCAGCTTCCAGGGGTGGGGCACTGAAGCTTTCTTT
TRBJ2-3 | - | once | TRBV11-2 | CATRAEADTQYF | TGTGCCACCCGAGCGGAGGCAGATACGCAGTATTTT
TRBJ1-3 | - | - | TRBV19 | CASSMMGVGNTIYF | TGTGCCAGTAGTATGATGGGGGTCGGAAACACCATATATTTT
TRBJ2-5 | - | - | TRBV29-1 | CSVGGIQETQYF | TGCAGCGTTGGCGGGATACAAGAGACCCAGTACTTC
TRBJ2-7 | - | - | TRBV4-1 | CASSLERGTYEQYF | TGCGCCAGCAGCCTGGAACGGGGGACCTACGAGCAGTACTTC
TRBJ1-5 | - | - | TRBV6-1 | CASSGNFGRGNQPQHF | TGTGCCAGCAGTGGGAATTTCGGCAGGGGCAATCAGCCCCAGCATTTT
TRBJ1-1 | TRBD1 | once | TRBV6-1 | CASRETGRGTEAFF | TGTGCCAGCAGAGAGACAGGGAGGGGCACTGAAGCTTTCTTT
TRBJ2-6 | - | - | TRBV5-8 | CASRVTGANVLTF | TGTGCCAGCAGGGTAACTGGGGCCAACGTCCTGACTTTC
TRBJ2-1 | - | - | TRBV19 | CASSMYNEQFF | TGTGCCAGTAGTATGTACAATGAGCAGTTCTTC
TRBJ1-3 | - | - | TRBV19 | CASSPDGRGNTIYF | TGTGCCAGCAGCCCGGACGGGAGGGGAAACACCATATATTTT
TRBJ1-2 | TRBD1 | - | TRBV30 | CAWHGQGAGGYTF | TGCGCCTGGCACGGACAGGGGGCGGGGGGCTACACCTTC
TRBJ2-1 | TRBD2 | - | TRBV6-1 | CASSAGLASPEQFF | TGTGCCAGCAGTGCGGGACTAGCCTCTCCTGAGCAGTTCTTC
TRBJ2-7 | - | - | TRBV6-6 | CATNERQPYEQYF | TGTGCCACCAATGAAAGACAGCCCTACGAGCAGTACTTC
TRBJ2-7 | TRBD2 | - | TRBV11-2 | CASSSPLEGTRYYEQYF | TGTGCCAGCAGCTCCCCCTTGGAGGGGACTAGATACTACGAGCAGTACTTC
TRBJ2-7 | - | - | TRBV5-4 | CASSLEPGNYEQYF | TGTGCCAGCAGCTTGGAACCAGGGAATTACGAGCAGTACTTC
TRBJ1-1 | TRBD1 | - | TRBV25-1 | CASEGQGAAAEAFF | TGTGCCAGCGAAGGACAGGGGGCTGCGGCTGAAGCTTTCTTT
TRBJ2-7 | - | - | TRBV27 | CASSPRGISYEQYF | TGTGCCAGCAGTCCGCGTGGCATCTCCTACGAGCAGTACTTC
TRBJ2-7 | - | - | TRBV25-1 | CASSERQPPYEQYF | TGTGCCAGCAGTGAGCGACAGCCACCGTACGAGCAGTACTTC
TRBJ2-1 | - | - | TRBV6-5 | CASSYEPYANEQFF | TGTGCCAGCAGTTATGAACCCTACGCCAATGAGCAGTTCTTC
TRBJ1-6 | - | - | TRBV1 | CTSSQSGEQGRTLSPLHF | TGCACCAGCAGCCAGTCTGGCGAGCAAGGGAGAACGCTTTCACCCCTCCACTTT
TRBJ2-5 | TRBD1 | once | TRBV5-4 | CASSPGQGRETQYF | TGTGCCAGCAGCCCCGGACAGGGGAGGGAGACCCAGTACTTC
TRBJ1-1 | - | - | TRBV29-1 | CSVEVPEGTEAFF | TGCAGCGTTGAAGTACCAGAGGGCACTGAAGCTTTCTTT
TRBJ2-3 | - | - | TRBV19 | CASRTYTDTQYF | TGTGCCAGTAGGACTTACACAGATACGCAGTATTTT
TRBJ1-4 | TRBD1 | - | TRBV6-5 | CASSYPGQGREKLFF | TGTGCCAGCAGTTACCCGGGACAGGGGAGAGAAAAACTGTTTTTT
TRBJ2-3 | TRBD2 | - | TRBV2 | CASHRGGVQDTQYF | TGTGCCAGCCATCGGGGGGGGGTTCAAGATACGCAGTATTTT
TRBJ1-4 | - | few | TRBV5-6 | CASTLTGRTNEKLFF | TGTGCCAGCACCCTCACAGGGCGAACTAATGAAAAACTGTTTTTT
TRBJ2-5 | TRBD2 | - | TRBV15 | CATSRSGLAHQETQYF | TGTGCCACCAGCAGATCTGGACTAGCGCACCAAGAGACCCAGTACTTC
TRBJ2-3 | - | - | TRBV6-5 | CASRYLDTQYF | TGTGCCAGCAGGTACTTAGATACGCAGTATTTT
TRBJ1-1 | TRBD1 | - | TRBV7-8 | CASSERTGVVVSEAFF | TGTGCCAGCAGCGAAAGGACAGGAGTTGTCGTCTCTGAAGCTTTCTTT
TRBJ1-1 | - | - | TRBV14 | CASSQDRTYSGQGMNTEAFF | TGTGCCAGCAGCCAAGATCGAACATATTCGGGGCAGGGCATGAACACTGAAGCTTTCTTT
TRBJ1-4 | - | - | TRBV29-1 | CSANRGVGEKLFF | TGCAGCGCCAATAGGGGCGTTGGAGAAAAACTGTTTTTT
TRBJ2-7 | - | - | TRBV5-1 | CASRYGAYEQYF | TGCGCCAGCAGATACGGAGCCTACGAGCAGTACTTC
TRBJ1-2 | TRBD1 | - | TRBV18 | CASSPGTGTYGYTF | TGTGCCAGCTCTCCCGGGACAGGGACCTATGGCTACACCTTC
TRBJ1-4 | TRBD1 | - | TRBV7-6 | CASSETGEGKLFF | TGTGCCAGCAGCGAGACAGGGGAGGGAAAACTGTTTTTT
TRBJ1-2 | - | - | TRBV6-5 | CASSSNTGTYGYTF | TGTGCCAGCAGTTCCAATACAGGGACCTATGGCTACACCTTC
TRBJ2-7 | - | - | TRBV5-4 | CASSNLRGDYEQYF | TGTGCCAGCAGCAACCTTAGGGGCGACTACGAGCAGTACTTC
TRBJ2-3 | - | - | TRBV7-3 | CASSLGGTASTDTQYF | TGTGCCAGCAGCTTAGGGGGAACCGCCAGCACAGATACGCAGTATTTT
TRBJ1-2 | - | - | TRBV10-3 | CAITRDTYSYGYTF | TGTGCCATCACCCGGGACACCTATTCCTATGGCTACACCTTC
TRBJ1-3 | - | - | TRBV5-1 | CASSGGYSGNTIYF | TGCGCCAGCAGCGGCGGGTATTCTGGAAACACCATATATTTT
TRBJ1-1 | - | few | TRBV14 | CASSQLSGRGNTEAFF | TGTGCCAGCAGCCAGCTTTCCGGGCGGGGGAACACTGAAGCTTTCTTT
TRBJ1-2 | TRBD1 | - | TRBV6-5 | CASSLGQGDYGYTF | TGTGCCAGCAGCCTCGGACAGGGAGACTATGGCTACACCTTC
TRBJ2-1 | - | - | TRBV7-9 | CASSSMKGSSYNEQFF | TGTGCCAGCAGCTCAATGAAAGGGAGCTCCTACAATGAGCAGTTCTTC
TRBJ2-7 | - | - | TRBV4-1 | CASSQVPQGNYEQYF | TGCGCCAGCAGCCAAGTGCCCCAGGGGAATTACGAGCAGTACTTC
TRBJ2-5 | TRBD2 | - | TRBV30 | CAWSEERGVRETQYF | TGTGCCTGGAGTGAGGAGCGGGGGGTTAGGGAGACCCAGTACTTC
TRBJ2-7 | TRBD1 | - | TRBV2 | CASSTRDRGKEQYF | TGTGCCAGCAGTACCCGGGACAGGGGTAAGGAGCAGTACTTC